The rows below give T cell receptor beta chains drawn from one sample of a study of early T cells in non-severe SARS-CoV-2 infection. One entry per CDR3 protein, called by TCRdb with MiXCR from the 5' RACE reads. Seen here are about 44,000 distinct CDR3 sequences, approximately 22% observed once, and the top ten hold just over 4.5%. Sequencing was performed on whole blood, taken at baseline. The receptor source for this set is an adult who was a healthcare worker with PCR-confirmed SARS-CoV-2 infection or an uninfected control (not recorded which). Each CDR3 is given with its conserved first and last residue. The order of the fields is CDR3 protein, V gene.

CDR3 protein: CASSLGDRYNEQFF; V gene: TRBV27
CDR3 protein: CAITGASGNTIYF; V gene: TRBV10-3
CDR3 protein: CSVGPGLPAYEQYF; V gene: TRBV29-1
CDR3 protein: CASSDGGAGYTF; V gene: TRBV12-3/TRBV12-4
CDR3 protein: CASNRDRGRTGELFF; V gene: TRBV6-1
CDR3 protein: CASSLWSSSTDTQYF; V gene: TRBV27
CDR3 protein: CASSQTLTYEQYF; V gene: TRBV4-1
CDR3 protein: CASGRGDSNQPQHF; V gene: TRBV6-5
CDR3 protein: CASSVASAASTDTQYF; V gene: TRBV9
CDR3 protein: CSVARGRGYTF; V gene: TRBV29-1
CDR3 protein: CASSQVIQSGYTF; V gene: TRBV3-1
CDR3 protein: CASSPMLASAGELFF; V gene: TRBV7-2
CDR3 protein: CASSLVGNFGEQYF; V gene: TRBV7-8
CDR3 protein: CASSDGFYYGYTF; V gene: TRBV2
CDR3 protein: CASSQDRNIQYF; V gene: TRBV13
CDR3 protein: CASIDYSYYQETQYF; V gene: TRBV6-1
CDR3 protein: CASSPSGIGELFF; V gene: TRBV12-3/TRBV12-4
CDR3 protein: CASSLDYGHYTF; V gene: TRBV7-2
CDR3 protein: CASIEWDRGPLGRPQHF; V gene: TRBV6-1
CDR3 protein: CSARSGSHNEQFF; V gene: TRBV20-1
CDR3 protein: CASSWTLAGATYEQYF; V gene: TRBV5-1
CDR3 protein: CASSRTSGGMGDTQYF; V gene: TRBV3-1
CDR3 protein: CSARGTVIFEQFF; V gene: TRBV20-1
CDR3 protein: CSARTGWDNQPQHF; V gene: TRBV20-1
CDR3 protein: CASSYSRQPNYGYTF; V gene: TRBV6-5
CDR3 protein: CASSVGLSPYEQYF; V gene: TRBV25-1
CDR3 protein: CASSQEDPRNLYNEQFF; V gene: TRBV4-1
CDR3 protein: CASSSDRALGANVLTF; V gene: TRBV7-6
CDR3 protein: CASSADSEKLFF; V gene: TRBV11-1
CDR3 protein: CSAPVHGGNNQPQHF; V gene: TRBV20-1
CDR3 protein: CASRDTGAEPQHF; V gene: TRBV2
CDR3 protein: CASGGLEAESYGYTF; V gene: TRBV6-1
CDR3 protein: CASSLLRGQGESQAYEQYF; V gene: TRBV7-3
CDR3 protein: CASRNGGATNYGYTF; V gene: TRBV6-2/TRBV6-3
CDR3 protein: CASSLGQKYNEQFF; V gene: TRBV11-2
CDR3 protein: CASSYGAGNEQFF; V gene: TRBV11-2
CDR3 protein: CASSLFGTASYEQYF; V gene: TRBV5-4
CDR3 protein: CASKSDRRNTEAFF; V gene: TRBV6-5
CDR3 protein: CASSPTSGDIQYF; V gene: TRBV9
CDR3 protein: CASSHTSGGDQETQYF; V gene: TRBV3-1
CDR3 protein: CASSLEGTAYEQYF; V gene: TRBV5-1
CDR3 protein: CATSDTPSLLLNTEAFF; V gene: TRBV24-1
CDR3 protein: CASSVAGSNTGELFF; V gene: TRBV9
CDR3 protein: CASSGAYEAFF; V gene: TRBV5-1
CDR3 protein: CSARDLNINQPQHF; V gene: TRBV20-1
CDR3 protein: CASSTRQVFSEKLFF; V gene: TRBV19
CDR3 protein: CAWSASGDYEQYF; V gene: TRBV30
CDR3 protein: CASSTPTGELFF; V gene: TRBV7-6
CDR3 protein: CASRTGGGSDTQYF; V gene: TRBV12-3/TRBV12-4
CDR3 protein: CASSLSPPEQYF; V gene: TRBV7-9
CDR3 protein: CSAPDWDRESDGYTF; V gene: TRBV29-1
CDR3 protein: CASSPGTQNTEAFF; V gene: TRBV18
CDR3 protein: CASTQTGPPYEQYF; V gene: TRBV25-1
CDR3 protein: CAISDTALSLLAGARDEQYF; V gene: TRBV10-3
CDR3 protein: CASSQSQANYGYTF; V gene: TRBV4-3
CDR3 protein: CASSLVQTSGAYNEQFF; V gene: TRBV7-8
CDR3 protein: CASSVGGVPFTDTQYF; V gene: TRBV9
CDR3 protein: CASSVDRYEQYF; V gene: TRBV7-6
CDR3 protein: CSARDLGRNYGYTF; V gene: TRBV20-1